What follows are 24 T cell receptor beta chains derived from one specimen sequenced in a study of cytomegalovirus exposure and HLA in healthy donors. The primer mix had 60 Vbeta and 13 Jbeta primers. Here immunoSEQ multiplex PCR was the method, and the copy in TCRdb shows in-frame clones only, minus some. The data show 95,000 to 100,000 clones, 76% seen once. The material sequenced was PBMCs. These receptors came from a man aged 35 to 55 in good health and CMV-seronegative.

This clone occurred a few times. This chain links TRBV7-2 with TRBJ1-6, with D possibly TRBD1 on 6 matching bases. The V gene lost 1 base and the J gene lost 7 bases, with 8 bases spanning the gap. Germline V gene sequence: CDR1 SGHTA, CDR2 FQGNSA. The CDR3 has 14 residues. CDR3 DNA: TGTGCCAGCAGCTTAGACACAGGGAATTCACCCCTCCACTTT. Translated, it gives CASSLDTGNSPLHF.

The table lists this clone with a few counts. This chain joins TRBV6-6 and TRBJ2-5; D is perhaps TRBD2 (5 bases). Germline assignment: CDR1 MNHNY and CDR2 SVGAGI (reference sequence). Trimming took off 3 bases at V and 5 bases at J, with 10 bases between the two ends. This CDR3 is 13 amino acids long. The DNA for the CDR3 is TGTGCCAGCAGTTATATGAGGGTGGAGACCCAGTACTTC. It codes for CASSYMRVETQYF.

This rearrangement joins TRBV28 to TRBJ1-5; 12 nucleotides agree with TRBD1. V lost 6 bases and J lost 6; bases outside the gene matches: 9. This CDR3 region has 16 residues. The V gene's germline CDR1 is MDHEN and CDR2 SYDVKM. CDR3 residues: CASRDGTGGEGQPQHF. The CDR3 DNA reads TGTGCCAGCAGAGACGGGACAGGGGGCGAGGGTCAGCCCCAGCATTTT.

The genes are TRBV6-5 and TRBJ1-2; D unclear. This CDR3 is 12 amino acids long. V lost 6 bases, J lost 3 bases, and 8 bases lay in between. Germline CDR1 MNHEY, CDR2 SVGAGI. CDR3 nucleotides: TGTGCCAGCAGCCAAGCGGACTATGGCTACACCTTC. This sequence encodes CASSQADYGYTF.

This clone has a single count. The gene calls are TRBV18 and TRBJ2-3; 8 bases are shared with TRBD2. The V gene end was trimmed by 3 bases and the J gene end by 3 bases; junction bases not matched to a gene: 8. Per germline, CDR1 KGHSH and CDR2 LQKENI. The CDR3 extends over 16 amino acids. The CDR3 here is CASSPQPGLGTDTQYF. The DNA for the CDR3 is TGTGCCAGCTCACCGCAGCCGGGACTAGGTACAGATACGCAGTATTTT. Combining the CDR3 with reference TRBV18 and TRBJ2-3 gives the whole variable domain NAGVMQNPRHLVRRRGQEARLRCSPMKGHSHVYWYRQLPEEGLKFMVYLQKENIIDESGMPKERFSAEFPKEGPSILRIQQVVRGDSAAYFCASSPQPGLGTDTQYFGPGTRLTVL.

To note about this clone: Other DNA sequences in this sample translate to the same CDR3. J is TRBJ2-5 and V is TRBV10-3, with 9 nucleotides matching TRBD2. Trimming took 5 bases from V and 2 from J; bases not matched to a gene: 3. This CDR3 has 14 residues. Germline V gives CDR1 ENHRY, CDR2 SYGVKD. This CDR3 is CAISLAGGQETQYF. CDR3 DNA sequence: TGTGCCATCAGTTTGGCGGGGGGGCAAGAGACCCAGTACTTC.

This clone has a handful of counts. The genes are TRBV7-9 and TRBJ2-3; 8 nucleotides line up with TRBD1. The CDR3 spans 15 residues. Germline CDR1 and CDR2: SEHNR and FQNEAQ (reference sequence). Germline trimming cut 3 bases from V and 7 bases from J; bases unmatched to any gene: 9. This chain's CDR3 is CASSLGQGARNTQYF. The CDR3 nucleotides read TGTGCCAGCAGCTTGGGGCAGGGGGCTCGAAATACGCAGTATTTT.

Concerning this clone itself: The same CDR3 also results from other DNA sequences found in this sample. V and J are TRBV14 and TRBJ1-4, with D tentatively TRBD1 (5 bases). The V gene's germline CDR1 is SGHDN and CDR2 FVKESK. Trimming shortened V by 4 bases and J by 8 bases, and 8 bases separated the two germline ends. CDR3 length: 12 residues. In DNA, the CDR3 is TGTGCCAGCAGCCCTCAGGGAGAAAAACTGTTTTTT. Translated: CASSPQGEKLFF.

This clone has only a few counts. This chain uses TRBV30 with TRBJ2-3; 9 bases match TRBD2. Germline V CDR1 and CDR2: GTSNPN, SVGIG (reference sequence). There are 16 residues in the CDR3. Trimming took 7 bases from V and 2 from J; bases not matched to a gene: 13. CDR3 coding DNA: TGTGCCTCGACTCGCCAAGCGGGGGGCTACACAGATACGCAGTATTTT. It is translated as CASTRQAGGYTDTQYF.

This sequence joins TRBV5-5 and TRBJ2-7; 7 bases are a match to TRBD1. V lost 0 bases to trimming and J lost 3 bases; unmatched junction nucleotides: 3. CDR3 size: 14 residues. Germline CDR1 and CDR2: SGHKS and YYEKEE (reference sequence). This chain's CDR3 is CASSLDTGVYEQYV. In DNA, the CDR3 is TGTGCCAGCAGCTTGGATACAGGGGTCTACGAGCAGTACGTC.

This clone has a handful of counts. The chain couples TRBV6-6 to TRBJ1-5; D is uncertain. This CDR3 contains 12 residues. Trimming left V 4 bases short and J 3 bases short, with 4 bases between. Germline loops: CDR1 MNHNY, CDR2 SVGAGI (reference sequence). The DNA of the CDR3 is TGTGCCAGCAGTTGGGCCAATCAGCCCCAGCATTTT. Translation gives CASSWANQPQHF.

This rearrangement joins TRBV6-4 to TRBJ2-1; 9 positions match TRBD1. Germline assignment: CDR1 MRHNA and CDR2 SNTAGT. The CDR3 extends over 13 amino acids. Trimming cost V 6 bases and J 5 bases; bases outside gene matches: 2. Here the CDR3 DNA reads TGTGCCAGCAGGAGACAGGGGGACAATGAGCAGTTCTTC. This sequence encodes CASRRQGDNEQFF.

This sequence joins TRBV10-3 and TRBJ1-5; no reliable D call. The CDR3 contains 12 residues. V was cut by 3 bases and J by 6 bases, with 6 bases left in between. CDR1 and CDR2 from the germline V gene are ENHRY and SYGVKD. The CDR3 coding sequence is TGTGCCATCAGTGAAGGCGGTCAGCCCCAGCATTTT. Its protein product is CAISEGGQPQHF.

This rearrangement joins TRBV6-4 to TRBJ2-3, with 7 bases identical to TRBD2. Trimming removed 2 bases from V and 6 bases from J; junction bases left unmatched: 5. Germline lookup yields CDR1 MRHNA and CDR2 SNTAGT. The CDR3 is made up of 14 amino acids. CDR3 in amino acids: CASSDTGGSDTQYF. CDR3 in DNA: TGTGCCAGCAGTGACACGGGGGGTTCGGATACGCAGTATTTT.

This clone was detected a few times. J is TRBJ1-4 and V is TRBV7-8, with 7 bases lining up with TRBD1. This CDR3 is 15 amino acids long. V lost 10 bases and J lost 7; bases outside the gene matches: 15. CDR1 and CDR2 from the germline V gene are SGHVS and FQNEAQ. This chain's CDR3 is CAMGPTGNAGEKLFF. CDR3 DNA sequence: TGTGCCATGGGTCCGACAGGGAATGCGGGTGAAAAACTGTTTTTT.

The CDR3 sequence: CAWSRRGTEAFF. CDR3 nucleotide sequence: TGTGCCTGGAGTAGACGAGGAACTGAAGCTTTCTTT. The rearrangement uses TRBV30 and TRBJ1-1, with D hard to call. Trimming took 2 bases from V and 5 from J, leaving 9 bases between them. This CDR3 spans 12 amino acids. Germline V gene data show CDR1 as GTSNPN and CDR2 as SVGIG (reference sequence).

This chain links TRBV5-1 with TRBJ2-3; 8 bases map to TRBD1. CDR3 length: 14 amino acids. Germline lookup yields CDR1 SGHRS and CDR2 YFSETQ. The trim removed 5 bases at V and 1 base at J, leaving 3 bases unmatched. The chain's CDR3 is CASSQDRGTDTQYF. The DNA for the CDR3 is TGCGCCAGCAGTCAGGACAGGGGCACAGATACGCAGTATTTT.

V gene TRBV7-8 combines with J gene TRBJ1-2; D gene unclear. Germline-derived CDR1 and CDR2 are SGHVS and FQNEAQ. There are 13 residues in the CDR3. Trimming pared 1 base from V and 0 bases from J, leaving 3 bases between. This CDR3 is CASSLDTNYGYTF. CDR3 DNA sequence: TGTGCCAGCAGCTTAGACACTAACTATGGCTACACCTTC.

The chain has TRBV7-2 and TRBJ2-1; D remains ambiguous. In germline, CDR1 is SGHTA, CDR2 FQGNSA. The V and J ends lost 3 bases and 2 bases respectively, with 11 bases between them. The CDR3 covers 15 residues. The CDR3 DNA is TGTGCCAGCAGCTTTGGCAGTCGCCCCTACAATGAGCAGTTCTTC. Its translation: CASSFGSRPYNEQFF.

This clone was picked up one time. At one end, the junction sequence differs from germline, possibly due to a read error. This sequence joins TRBV5-1 and TRBJ1-5; possible D gene TRBD1, 6 bases. Per germline, CDR1 SGHRS and CDR2 YFSETQ. The CDR3 extends over 15 amino acids. The CDR3 region is CASSQSGGGNQPQHF. The CDR3 bases are TGCGCCAGCAGCCAATCGGGTGGGGGCAACCAGCCCCAGCATTTT.

V gene TRBV10-2 combines with J gene TRBJ2-5; 8 bases are shared with TRBD1. The CDR3 covers 13 residues. The V segment lost 6 bases and the J segment 5 bases; nucleotides outside the gene matches: 5. The germline V gene encodes CDR1 WSHSY and CDR2 SAAADI. This CDR3 is CASRSTGDETQYF. CDR3 in DNA: TGCGCCAGCAGATCGACAGGGGATGAGACCCAGTACTTC.

CDR3 residues: CASSSKTGAGVTQYF. The CDR3 coding sequence is TGTGCCAGCAGCTCCAAGACAGGGGCGGGAGTTACGCAGTATTTT. This rearrangement joins TRBV7-3 to TRBJ2-3; TRBD1 might be the D (8 bases). The V end lost 4 bases, the J end lost 8 bases, and 19 bases lay between the germline ends. CDR3 size: 15 residues. The V gene's germline CDR1 is SGHTA and CDR2 FQGTGA.

This clone has more than one count but fewer than ten. This chain joins TRBV6-5 and TRBJ1-2; no definite D call. CDR3 size: 12 residues. V gave up 2 bases and J gave up 8 bases, with 9 bases separating them. CDR1 and CDR2 from the germline V gene are MNHEY and SVGAGI. The CDR3 loop is CASSYDGNGYTF. CDR3 sequence (DNA): TGTGCCAGCAGTTACGACGGGAACGGCTACACCTTC.

The J gene is TRBJ1-2, the V gene TRBV28, with 8 bases aligning to TRBD1. Germline V gives CDR1 MDHEN, CDR2 SYDVKM. Trimming removed 5 bases from V and 4 bases from J; junction bases left unmatched: 6. The CDR3 loop spans 14 amino acids. The CDR3 nucleotides are TGTGCCAGCAGTGGGACGACAGGGGTCTATGGCTACACCTTC. Its protein is CASSGTTGVYGYTF.